This T cell receptor (beta chain) comes out of a study of T cell repertoires in cytomegalovirus infection. With 11 bases clipped from V and 0 bases from J, the junction kept 4 bases outside the gene matches. Germline V gives CDR1 MNHNS, CDR2 SASEGT. This CDR3 contains 13 residues. This clonotype showed up many times. TCRdb ran MiXCR on the reads and lists one entry per CDR3 protein. In the table there are 250,000 or so distinct CDR3 sequences, approximately 9.1% of which are singletons. This sequence originates from a human donor in good health (CMV status not recorded). Some clones in this sample may be carry-over from other donors' samples. Specimen: PBMCs. The rearrangement joins TRBV6-1 to TRBJ2-1, with TRBD2 matching 7 bases. The CDR3 loop is CAGKRDSYNEQFF. The CDR3 nucleotides read TGTGCCGGGAAGCGGGACTCCTACAATGAGCAGTTCTTC.